The 15 T cell receptor beta chains below were found in one sample sequenced in a study of blood T cell repertoires in COVID-19. The protocol was immunoSEQ multiplex PCR, while the TCRdb copy is restricted to in-frame clones and leaves out a portion. The data show about 340,000 clones, approximately 91% seen once. Sequenced material: peripheral blood. The receptors originated from a woman between 70 and 85 years old with COVID-19, enrolled during active disease.

The chain links TRBV6-5 to TRBJ2-5, with a tentative D call TRBD1 (6 bases). Trimming took 2 bases from V and 5 from J, leaving 12 bases between them. The CDR3 totals 14 residues. Germline V gives CDR1 MNHEY, CDR2 SVGAGI. As DNA, the CDR3 is TGTGCCAGCAGTTACCTGGGGGCGGAGGAGACCCAGTACTTC. It translates to CASSYLGAEETQYF.

The rearrangement joins TRBV7-2 to TRBJ1-5, with 9 bases matching TRBD1. V lost 4 bases and J lost 2; bases outside the gene matches: 3. Germline V gives CDR1 SGHTA, CDR2 FQGNSA. This CDR3 contains 15 residues. The CDR3 DNA follows: TGTGCCAGCAGCTGGACAGGGGAGGGCAATCAGCCCCAGCATTTT. It specifies CASSWTGEGNQPQHF.

The V and J genes are TRBV6-5 and TRBJ1-5, with D tentatively TRBD1 (5 bases). The CDR3 consists of 13 residues. Trimming stripped 6 bases from V and 3 bases from J, with 9 bases between. Germline V lookup: CDR1 MNHEY, CDR2 SVGAGI. DNA for the CDR3: TGTGCCAGCAGATCAGGGTCCAATCAGCCCCAGCATTTT. This encodes CASRSGSNQPQHF.

The rearrangement links TRBV9 to TRBJ1-1, with 7 bases lining up with TRBD1. The CDR3 extends over 15 amino acids. With V trimmed by 4 bases and J by 5 bases, 11 bases remained unmatched. Germline lookup yields CDR1 SGDLS and CDR2 YYNGEE. The CDR3 region is CASSPRGQSETEAFF. The CDR3 DNA is TGTGCCAGCAGCCCCCGGGGACAGTCTGAGACTGAAGCTTTCTTT.

The chain employs TRBV9 and TRBJ1-5, with 9 positions matching TRBD1. The ends lost 0 bases at V and 6 bases at J; junction bases unmatched: 4. Germline V gene lookup returns CDR1 SGDLS and CDR2 YYNGEE. The CDR3 runs 15 residues. The CDR3 is CASSVGGQGGQPQHF. CDR3 bases: TGTGCCAGCAGCGTAGGGGGACAGGGCGGTCAGCCCCAGCATTTT.

The chain recombines TRBV21-1 with TRBJ1-1; the listed D gene, TRBD1, was not tested against the DNA. TRBV21-1 is a pseudogene. The CDR3 is 16 amino acids. The CDR3 coding sequence is TGTGCCAGCAGCAATGATGGCAGGCCCAAGAACACTGAAGCTTTCTTT. This translates into CASSNDGRPKNTEAFF.

The chain has TRBV18 and TRBJ2-7; 8 bases line up with TRBD1. The CDR3 extends over 15 amino acids. The junction had 9 bases not matched to a gene; V was cut back by 6 bases and J by 2 bases. The germline V gene encodes CDR1 KGHSH and CDR2 LQKENI. The CDR3 DNA reads as TGTGCCAGCTCCCCGCAGGGGGCCTTCACCTACGAGCAGTACTTC. Encoded protein: CASSPQGAFTYEQYF.

The chain is built from TRBV9 and TRBJ1-5; D is unclear. V lost 0 bases to trimming and J lost 1 base, with 5 bases between them. Germline loops: CDR1 SGDLS, CDR2 YYNGEE. This CDR3 has 14 amino acids. In nucleotides, the CDR3 is TGTGCCAGCAGCGTAGGGGCCAGCAATCAGCCCCAGCATTTT. Translating gives CASSVGASNQPQHF.

The chain recombines TRBV15 with TRBJ1-2; D is possibly TRBD1 (5 bases). The germline gives CDR1 LNHNV, CDR2 YYDKDF (reference sequence). Trimming left V 7 bases short and J 4 bases short, with 16 bases between. The CDR3 is 14 residues long. The CDR3 sequence: CATNQDTAGYGYTF. The DNA of the CDR3 is TGTGCCACCAATCAGGACACCGCTGGCTATGGCTACACCTTC.

V and J are TRBV27 and TRBJ1-1, with 8 bases that match TRBD1. CDR3 length: 13 amino acids. CDR1 is MNHEY and CDR2 is SMNVEV in the germline V gene (reference sequence). Losses at the gene ends were 6 bases for V and 4 bases for J; bases not matched to a gene: 4. The CDR3 bases are TGTGCCAGCAGCCAGACAGGGGTCACTGAAGCTTTCTTT. This translates into CASSQTGVTEAFF.

This chain connects TRBV2 to TRBJ2-5; D possibly corresponds to TRBD2 (6 bases). The CDR3 consists of 16 residues. The germline V gene encodes CDR1 SNHLY and CDR2 FYNNEI. V was pared by 6 bases and J by 4 bases, with 21 bases between. This CDR3 reads CASRARDSSTLETQYF. The CDR3 region has the DNA TGTGCCAGCAGGGCTCGGGACTCCTCTACCCTAGAGACCCAGTACTTC.

The chain links TRBV27 to TRBJ1-1; perhaps TRBD1 as D (5 bases). V was trimmed by 10 bases and J by 7 bases, leaving 22 bases between them. The CDR3 totals 14 residues. Looked up from germline, CDR1 is MNHEY and CDR2 is SMNVEV (reference sequence). CDR3 DNA sequence: TGTGCCAACCCGGGGAGGAGGGGCCTGGATGAAGCTTTCTTT. Amino acids: CANPGRRGLDEAFF.

This sequence joins TRBV6-6 and TRBJ1-1, with 8 bases fitting TRBD1. The CDR3 loop spans 13 amino acids. V trimming: 7 bases; J trimming: 1 base; junction bases outside the gene matches: 2. Germline values: CDR1 MNHNY, CDR2 SVGAGI (reference sequence). CDR3 in amino acids: CASNDRGNTEAFF. The CDR3 coding sequence is TGTGCCAGCAACGACAGGGGGAACACTGAAGCTTTCTTT.

The chain recombines TRBV29-1 with TRBJ1-2; a possible D gene is TRBD1 (6 bases). The V gene lost 6 bases and the J gene lost 7 bases, with 21 bases spanning the gap. This CDR3 spans 14 amino acids. The germline CDR1 and CDR2 sequences are SQVTM and ANQGSEA. This CDR3 reads CSVQTTGPRRGYTF. In DNA form, the CDR3 reads TGCAGCGTCCAAACAACAGGGCCCCGTCGTGGCTACACCTTC.

The genes are TRBV13 and TRBJ1-2, with TRBD1 matching 7 bases. With V trimmed by 2 bases and J by 8 bases, 5 bases remained unmatched. The CDR3 is 13 residues long. Germline CDR1 is PRHDT and CDR2 is FYEKMQ (reference sequence). CDR3: CASSLFAGGGYTF. Here the CDR3 DNA reads TGTGCCAGCAGCTTATTTGCAGGGGGAGGCTACACCTTC.